The following is a T cell receptor (beta chain) sequence with its context. This entry comes from a study of blood T cell repertoires in COVID-19. The method was immunoSEQ multiplex PCR; TCRdb's version includes in-frame clones alone and lacks a portion of them. The sample includes roughly 67,000 clones, around 87% of them seen just once. The sequenced material came from peripheral blood. This clonotype originated in a woman in her fifties or sixties with acute or convalescent COVID-19.

CDR3 protein: CASGTGVNSPLHF. In DNA form, the CDR3 reads TGCGCCAGCGGGACAGGGGTGAATTCACCCCTCCACTTT. The chain joins TRBV5-1 to TRBJ1-6, with TRBD1 matching 10 bases. The CDR3 is 13 amino acids. V dropped 7 bases and J dropped 7; count of bases not matched to a gene: 2. Germline V lookup: CDR1 SGHRS, CDR2 YFSETQ.